One TCR beta chain is described in this entry. The entry originates in a study of tumor-infiltrating lymphocytes in primary liver carcinoma. Study summary: Tumor staging was T1-T3 N0M0; sizes spanned roughly 4 to 10 cm across.

Between the trimmed V and J ends, which lost 4 bases and 0 bases, there was a span of 20 bases. There are 18 residues in the CDR3. Germline V lookup: CDR1 SGHDT, CDR2 YYEEEE. The blood RNA (from unsorted whole blood) was obtained, and germline DNA was also extracted. Constant-region priming of around 500 ng total RNA yielded TCR beta cDNA. Three nested multiplex PCR rounds, a slightly modified ARM-PCR method, built the TCR beta libraries. Both of the initial two PCR rounds ran for 10 cycles and employed TRBV1-TRBV30 forward primers alongside a C-beta reverse primer. From the multiplex PCR reads, TCRdb called clonotypes with MiXCR, one entry per CDR3 protein. The table shows 330,000 or so distinct CDR3 sequences, with approximately 65% occurring only once.

This receptor was identified in a man aged 35 to 55 with primary liver carcinoma and hepatitis B virus infection. Material: peripheral blood. The V and J genes are TRBV5-6 and TRBJ2-1; D is perhaps TRBD2 (6 bases). In DNA, the CDR3 is TGTGCCAGCAGCCGGCCGTCTGCCCTAGCGTTCTCCTACAATGAGCAGTTCTTC. Translation gives CASSRPSALAFSYNEQFF. The full variable domain, its missing parts supplied by reference TRBV5-6 and TRBJ2-1, is DAGVTQSPTHLIKTRGQQVTLRCSPKSGHDTVSWYQQALGQGPQFIFQYYEEEERQRGNFPDRFSGHQFPNYSSELNVNALLLGDSALYLCASSRPSALAFSYNEQFFGPGTRLTVL.